Listed below are T cell receptor beta chains from one sample, sequenced in a study of beta chain features in type 1 diabetes. Some clones are missing from TCRdb's copy, which holds only in-frame ones; the method was immunoSEQ multiplex PCR. The sample lists some 350,000 clones, about 10% occurring once. Sequenced material: central memory CD4+ T cells from blood. These receptors came from a man aged 25-40 years with type 1 diabetes. The CDR3 runs from the conserved cysteine through the conserved F or W. D genes are given only for firm matches. Size is omitted from some rows. Given values are once, few, many or a class for expanded clones.

CDR3 length,J gene,clone size,D gene,V gene,CDR3 DNA,CDR3 protein
13,TRBJ2-1,few,.,TRBV18,TGTGCCAGCTCACCCGGACTTGACAATGAGCAGTTCTTC,CASSPGLDNEQFF
12,TRBJ2-7,many,.,TRBV7-2,TGTGCCAGCAGCTGGGGCGGGGACGAGCAGTACTTC,CASSWGGDEQYF
15,TRBJ2-7,few,.,TRBV7-3,TGTGCCAGCAGCTTAATGTCAGGCCCTGCCTACGAGCAGTACTTC,CASSLMSGPAYEQYF
12,TRBJ2-5,.,.,TRBV4-3,TGCGCCAGCAGCCAAGACCAAGTGCACCAGTACTTC,CASSQDQVHQYF
15,TRBJ2-5,many,TRBD2,TRBV7-9,TGTGCCAGCAGCTTTGCAGGACTAGTGGAAGAGACCCAGTACTTC,CASSFAGLVEETQYF
15,TRBJ2-5,few,TRBD1,TRBV2,TGTGCCAGCAGCCCCGGACAGGCCTACCAAGAGACCCAGTACTTC,CASSPGQAYQETQYF
14,TRBJ1-4,few,.,TRBV13,TGTGCCAGCAGCTCTAAGGACGGGAATGAAAAACTGTTTTTT,CASSSKDGNEKLFF
15,TRBJ2-7,.,.,TRBV7-2,TGTGCCAGCAGCCCAGCCGGGACTGGCTCCTACGAGCAGTACTTC,CASSPAGTGSYEQYF
15,TRBJ1-2,.,.,TRBV4-3,TGCGCCAGCAGCCTCGGGGTCAGGCGGGTGGATGGCTACACCTTC,CASSLGVRRVDGYTF
12,TRBJ2-1,few,.,TRBV18,TGTGCCAGCTCACCCCGGGTAGCTGAGCAGTTCTTC,CASSPRVAEQFF
15,TRBJ2-3,.,.,TRBV30,TGTGCCTGGAGTACCGGGATGAAGTCGGAAGATACGCAGTATTTT,CAWSTGMKSEDTQYF
15,TRBJ2-7,.,.,TRBV5-1,TGCGCCAGCAGCCCCGGGGGACCCGAGAGCTACGAGCAGTACTTC,CASSPGGPESYEQYF
13,TRBJ1-1,few,.,TRBV9,TGTGCCAGCAGCGTACATACACGCACTGAAGCTTTCTTT,CASSVHTRTEAFF
13,TRBJ2-3,.,.,TRBV18,TGTGCCAGCTCACCACAGCCGACAGATACGCAGTATTTT,CASSPQPTDTQYF
14,TRBJ2-6,many,.,TRBV11-2,TGTGCCAGCAGCGCATCGATTGGGGCCAACGTCCTGACTTTC,CASSASIGANVLTF
15,TRBJ1-4,few,TRBD1,TRBV7-7,TGTGCTAGCAGCCCATCCGGGACAGGGAGTGGAAAACTGTTTTTT,CASSPSGTGSGKLFF
12,TRBJ2-1,.,.,TRBV7-2,TGTGCCAGCAGCTACGACAGAAATGAGCAGTTCTTC,CASSYDRNEQFF
15,TRBJ2-7,.,.,TRBV7-9,TGTGCCAGCAGCTTATCGGCAGGGGTCTCCTACGAGCAGTACTTC,CASSLSAGVSYEQYF
10,TRBJ2-7,few,.,TRBV21-1,TGTGCCAGCAGCAAAGGGGGACGTAACTTC,CASSKGGRNF
13,TRBJ1-4,medium-sized,TRBD1,TRBV29-1,TGCAGCGCCCGCGTCCGGACAGGCGAAAAACTGTTTTTT,CSARVRTGEKLFF
12,TRBJ1-1,few,.,TRBV28,TGTGCCAGCAAGGTCATGAACACTGAAGCTTTCTTT,CASKVMNTEAFF
15,TRBJ2-2,few,TRBD1,TRBV6-5,TGTGCCAGCAGGACTACGACAGGGGGCATCGGGGAGCTGTTTTTT,CASRTTTGGIGELFF
16,TRBJ2-5,many,.,TRBV5-1,TGCGCCAGCAGCTTGGTCCGTTCCGGAATCGGAGAGACCCAGTACTTC,CASSLVRSGIGETQYF
14,TRBJ2-5,few,.,TRBV14,TGTGCCAGCAGCCAACTAGCGTTCCAAGAGACCCAGTACTTC,CASSQLAFQETQYF
12,TRBJ2-7,few,.,TRBV27,TGTGCCAGCAGTCCTTCAAGCGGAACTGAGTACTTC,CASSPSSGTEYF
15,TRBJ1-4,.,TRBD1,TRBV19,TGTGCCAGTAGTGGCACCGGGACAGGGATTGGAAAACTGTTTTTT,CASSGTGTGIGKLFF
12,TRBJ2-1,.,.,TRBV15,TGTGCCACCAGCACGGATTTGGTTGAGCAGTTCTTC,CATSTDLVEQFF
15,TRBJ2-7,.,TRBD1,TRBV6-6,TGTGCCAGCAACCCTTCTGGGACAGGTTCCTACGAGCAGTACTTC,CASNPSGTGSYEQYF
14,TRBJ1-4,few,.,TRBV2,TGTGCCAGCAGTCCTGCGGGGGTGGAGGAAAAACTGTTTTTT,CASSPAGVEEKLFF
15,TRBJ1-5,.,.,TRBV6-5,TGTGCCAGCAGGATCGGACTGTGGAGCAATCAGCCCCAGCATTTT,CASRIGLWSNQPQHF
14,TRBJ2-3,.,TRBD2,TRBV6-5,TGTGCCAGCAGTGAGGGACTACACACAGATACGCAGTATTTT,CASSEGLHTDTQYF
11,TRBJ1-1,.,.,TRBV30,TGTGCACACGCGCGTAACACTGAAGCTTTCTTT,CAHARNTEAFF
14,TRBJ2-7,few,.,TRBV11-3,TGTGCCAGCAGCTTACTCCCCACCTCTAGGGAGCAGTACTTC,CASSLLPTSREQYF
16,TRBJ2-3,many,TRBD1,TRBV28,TGTGCCAGCAGTTCTTACGACAGGGACAGCACAGATACGCAGTATTTT,CASSSYDRDSTDTQYF
11,TRBJ2-1,.,.,TRBV30,TGTGCCTGGAGTCCACTAAATGAGCAGTTCTTC,CAWSPLNEQFF
16,TRBJ2-7,few,TRBD1,TRBV28,TGTGCCAGCAGTTCTCGTGCGGGGACAGGGGAACCCGAGCAGTACTTC,CASSSRAGTGEPEQYF
12,TRBJ1-1,few,.,TRBV28,TGTGCCAGCAGTTTAACGGGGGACCGGGCTTTCTTT,CASSLTGDRAFF
14,TRBJ2-3,.,TRBD1,TRBV29-1,TGCAGCGTTGAAGATGACAGGGGGGCGGATACGCAGTATTTT,CSVEDDRGADTQYF
15,TRBJ1-2,many,TRBD1,TRBV5-4,TGTGCCAGCAGACCCTCGGGACAGACTAACTATGGCTACACCTTC,CASRPSGQTNYGYTF
13,TRBJ1-1,few,TRBD1,TRBV30,TGTGCCTGGACCCTCGACAGGGGTACTGAAGCTTTCTTT,CAWTLDRGTEAFF
18,TRBJ2-7,few,TRBD2,TRBV5-1,TGCGCCAGCAGCCAACCGGGACTAGCGGGAGGGTACTTCTACGAGCAGTACTTC,CASSQPGLAGGYFYEQYF
14,TRBJ1-2,.,.,TRBV28,TGTGCCAGCAGTTTAAGGGACACGATCTATGGCTACACCTTC,CASSLRDTIYGYTF
15,TRBJ2-1,.,.,TRBV27,.,CASSTSDSYYNEQFF
14,TRBJ1-1,few,.,TRBV6-1,TGTGCCAGCAGCTCAGGGAGCATGAACACTGAAGCTTTCTTT,CASSSGSMNTEAFF
13,TRBJ2-3,.,.,TRBV27,TGTGCCAGCAGTCCCAAGGGCACAGATACGCAGTATTTT,CASSPKGTDTQYF
13,TRBJ1-5,.,.,TRBV2,TGTGCCAGCAGTGATTTTGGGGATCAGCCCCAGCATTTT,CASSDFGDQPQHF